This T cell receptor beta chain is from a study of spatial heterogeneity in lung cancer. Findings of the study overall: Ubiquitous expanded tumor TCRs were seen in blood more at resection than at follow-up.

The ends were cut back, 7 bases at V and 0 bases at J, with 13 bases in the middle. This CDR3 is built from 15 residues. CDR1 is MNHEY and CDR2 is SVGEGT in the germline V gene. A unique molecular identifier was attached to every TCR cDNA molecule. Each CDR3 protein is one row after TCRdb ran MiXCR on the 5' RACE reads. The repertoire holds 30,000 to 45,000 distinct CDR3 sequences, with roughly 5% as singletons. This clonotype was recorded many times. The antigen is unknown. Indicated time point: sample taken at primary tumor resection. Whole RNA obtained from tumor, nontumor lung or frozen PBMC underwent sequencing without sorting. Donors were 72 untreated early-stage non-small cell lung cancer patients.

The source was PBMCs, collected at surgery. The TCR was taken from a female donor with early-stage non-small cell lung cancer. The chain carries TRBV6-2 or TRBV6-3 and TRBJ1-5, with D uncertain. CDR3 in DNA: TGTGCCAGCAAACCGCCCAGCACTAGCAATCAGCCCCAGCATTTT. Residues: CASKPPSTSNQPQHF.